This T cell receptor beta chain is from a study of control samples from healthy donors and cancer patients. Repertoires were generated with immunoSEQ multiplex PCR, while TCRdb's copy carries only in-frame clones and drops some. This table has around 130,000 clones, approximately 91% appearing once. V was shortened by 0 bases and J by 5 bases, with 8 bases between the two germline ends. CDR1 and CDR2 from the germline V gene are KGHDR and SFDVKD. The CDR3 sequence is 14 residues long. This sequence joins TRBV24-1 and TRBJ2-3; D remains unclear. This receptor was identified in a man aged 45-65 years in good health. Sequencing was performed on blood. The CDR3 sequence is CATSDLRSLDTQYF. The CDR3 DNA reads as TGTGCCACCAGTGATTTGCGCAGCCTAGATACGCAGTATTTT.